In its sample, the clone carrying this T cell receptor (beta chain) was seen many times. Its target is not known. This entry comes from a study of T cells in Graves' hyperthyroidism and ophthalmopathy. Study-wide points: Patients with ophthalmopathy were separated from those with stable hyperthyroidism by a 13 V-J model.

The CDR3 is 14 residues long. Germline V lookup: CDR1 SNHLY, CDR2 FYNNEI. The V end was cut by 5 bases, the J end by 1 base, with 11 bases between. The investigators amplified TCR beta CDR3 regions from RNA transcripts. First-round RT-PCR of the TCR CDR3 relied on the HTBI primer set. TCRdb re-called the multiplex PCR reads with MiXCR, one entry per CDR3 protein. The table shows roughly 660,000 distinct CDR3 sequences, with around 15% occurring only once. Thyroid ultrasound, orbital computed tomography, clinical symptoms, and serum thyroxine and TRAb underpinned diagnoses. The chain uses TRBV2 and TRBJ1-2, with D perhaps TRBD1 (6 bases). This clonotype was obtained from a man aged 45-65 years with Graves' hyperthyroidism. Input material: blood. The CDR3 nucleotides read TGTGCCAGCAGTCCACAGGGATTTAACTATGGCTACACCTTC. It yields the protein CASSPQGFNYGYTF.